A single T cell receptor beta chain is shown here with its context. Authors' analysis steps: For nucleated cells, counts were estimated from reference gene primer amplification. The repertoire was sequenced with immunoSEQ multiplex PCR; TCRdb's copy has only in-frame clones and lacks some. That table is the source of V, J and clone size, and D and trimming were worked out from the DNA. This sample has approximately 90,000 clones, with roughly 90% found just once. CDR3 length equals 17 residues. J lost 1 base, V lost 4 bases, and 10 bases had no gene match. Germline-derived CDR1 and CDR2 are SGHRS and YFSETQ. This specimen belongs to a study of blood T cell repertoires in COVID-19. Study-level background: COVID-19 samples collected from the United States, Italy and Spain covered acute and convalescent phases. From T cells, B-cell-depleted T cells, or PBMCs came the material, which was cDNA or gDNA.

This chain connects TRBV5-1 to TRBJ2-5; 10 bases are a match to TRBD1. The TCR originated in a man at least 80 years old with active or convalescent COVID-19. Sequenced sample: peripheral blood. The DNA for the CDR3 is TGCGCCAGCAGCGCGACGCCGGGACAGGGGTTCCAAGAGACCCAGTACTTC. Amino acids: CASSATPGQGFQETQYF.